Below are 28 T cell receptor beta chains sequenced from a single sample in a study of cytomegalovirus exposure and HLA in healthy donors. PCR was performed using 60 Vbeta and 13 Jbeta primers. Method: immunoSEQ multiplex PCR; TCRdb's copy keeps in-frame clones and lacks some. The table lists over 100,000 clones, more than 60% of them singletons. What was sequenced was PBMCs. The receptors were gathered from a woman aged 40 to 49 in good health and CMV-seropositive.

The genes are TRBV6-6 and TRBJ2-7; 15 nucleotides line up with TRBD2. This CDR3 is built from 16 residues. Trimming removed 2 bases from V and 5 bases from J; junction bases left unmatched: 4. CDR1 MNHNY and CDR2 SVGAGI come from the germline V gene (reference sequence). The CDR3 loop is CASSYGLAGGKDEQYF. CDR3 nucleotides: TGTGCCAGCAGTTACGGACTAGCGGGAGGGAAGGACGAGCAGTACTTC.

This clone has just one count. The genes are TRBV4-2 and TRBJ2-3, with D uncertain. CDR3 length: 15 residues. Germline V gene data show CDR1 as LGHNA and CDR2 as YNFKEQ. V lost 4 bases to trimming and J lost 6 bases, with 17 bases between them. The CDR3 reads CASSPEPSPADTQYF. CDR3 bases: TGTGCCAGCAGCCCGGAGCCTAGTCCTGCGGATACGCAGTATTTT.

The chain recombines TRBV25-1 with TRBJ2-3; a weak D match, TRBD2 (6 bases). V was trimmed by 3 bases and J by 4 bases, leaving 17 bases between them. Germline CDR1 and CDR2: MGHDK and SYGVNS. The CDR3 has 16 amino acids. CDR3: CASSDPRRGWADTQYF. The CDR3 nucleotides read TGTGCCAGCAGTGACCCCCGACGGGGGTGGGCAGATACGCAGTATTTT. The entire variable domain, with the rest obtained from reference TRBV25-1 and TRBJ2-3, is as follows: EADIYQTPRYLVIGTGKKITLECSQTMGHDKMYWYQQDPGMELHLIHYSYGVNSTEKGDLSSESTVSRIRTEHFPLTLESARPSHTSQYLCASSDPRRGWADTQYFGPGTRLTVL.

This clone has just a few counts. The chain joins TRBV4-2 to TRBJ1-2; D gene uncertain. Germline values: CDR1 LGHNA, CDR2 YNFKEQ. The CDR3 is 15 amino acids. The V end was cut by 0 bases, the J end by 8 bases, with 16 bases between. The CDR3 DNA reads TGTGCCAGCAGCCAAGAAGGAGGGCTCACGAGGGGCTACACCTTC. Encoded protein: CASSQEGGLTRGYTF.

The count of this clone is one. The chain employs TRBV7-3 and TRBJ1-2, with D unclear. Germline V gene sequence: CDR1 SGHTA, CDR2 FQGTGA. V dropped 5 bases and J dropped 8 bases, with 12 bases sitting between them. The CDR3 has 12 amino acids. CDR3 region: CASSPFLRGYTF. Here the CDR3 DNA reads TGTGCCAGCAGCCCTTTCCTCCGGGGCTACACCTTC.

This clone has just a few counts. V is TRBV5-6 and J is TRBJ2-1, with no clear D. Trimming removed 4 bases from V and 1 base from J, with 9 bases in between. This CDR3 is built from 14 residues. Germline assignment: CDR1 SGHDT and CDR2 YYEEEE. The CDR3 sequence is CASSQDFSYNEQFF. In nucleotides, the CDR3 is TGTGCCAGCAGCCAGGATTTTTCCTACAATGAGCAGTTCTTC.

The rearrangement links TRBV19 to TRBJ2-7, with 7 bases identical to TRBD2. CDR1 and CDR2 (germline): LNHDA, SQIVND (reference sequence). V lost 5 bases and J lost 3; bases outside the gene matches: 7. The CDR3 has 14 amino acids. CDR3 coding DNA: TGTGCCAGTAGTTCCGGGAGGAAATTCTACGAGCAGTACTTC. Translation gives CASSSGRKFYEQYF.

The chain recombines TRBV30 with TRBJ2-7; 7 bases match TRBD1. Germline V gives CDR1 GTSNPN, CDR2 SVGIG (reference sequence). Trimming at V came to 6 bases and at J to 6 bases, leaving 14 bases not matched to a gene. The CDR3 extends over 14 amino acids. In DNA form, the CDR3 reads TGTGCCTGCAAACCCTCCCTGACAGGGTCCGAGCAGTACTTC. It specifies CACKPSLTGSEQYF.

The V and J genes are TRBV18 and TRBJ2-1; D is undetermined. This CDR3 contains 16 residues. CDR1 is KGHSH and CDR2 is LQKENI in the germline V gene. Trimming took off 2 bases at V and 0 bases at J, with 11 bases between the two ends. The CDR3 reads CASSPIEASSYNEQFF. CDR3 DNA: TGTGCCAGCTCACCAATCGAGGCTAGCTCCTACAATGAGCAGTTCTTC. The variable domain in full, completed from reference TRBV18 and TRBJ2-1, reads NAGVMQNPRHLVRRRGQEARLRCSPMKGHSHVYWYRQLPEEGLKFMVYLQKENIIDESGMPKERFSAEFPKEGPSILRIQQVVRGDSAAYFCASSPIEASSYNEQFFGPGTRLTVL.

The rearrangement joins TRBV7-3 to TRBJ2-3; D call uncertain. V was shortened by 1 base and J by 0 bases, with 29 bases between the two germline ends. Germline assignment: CDR1 SGHTA and CDR2 FQGTGA. The CDR3 extends over 22 amino acids. The CDR3 region is CASSLMALPPLGPASSTDTQYF. The CDR3 coding sequence is TGTGCCAGCAGCTTAATGGCCCTCCCCCCCCTTGGTCCAGCGTCTAGCACAGATACGCAGTATTTT.

This chain connects TRBV2 to TRBJ1-1, with TRBD1 matching 9 bases. CDR3 length: 13 amino acids. V shed 6 bases, J shed 7 bases, and the junction held 6 bases outside the gene matches. The V gene's germline CDR1 is SNHLY and CDR2 FYNNEI. In nucleotides, the CDR3 is TGTGCCAGCAGCGGGACAGGGCCTGTTGAAGCTTTCTTT. Residues: CASSGTGPVEAFF.

This sequence joins TRBV27 and TRBJ2-1, with TRBD2 identical over 8 bases. J was trimmed by 7 bases and V by 10 bases; bases with no gene match: 12. The length of the CDR3 is 14 residues. Germline V CDR1 and CDR2: MNHEY, SMNVEV (reference sequence). Here the CDR3 reads CAIGPGRAVNEQFF. The DNA for the CDR3 is TGTGCCATCGGACCCGGGAGGGCCGTGAATGAGCAGTTCTTC.

V gene TRBV2 combines with J gene TRBJ1-3; 7 nucleotides match TRBD1. This CDR3 is built from 13 residues. The germline V gene has CDR1 SNHLY and CDR2 FYNNEI. Trimming at V came to 9 bases and at J to 4 bases, leaving 6 bases not matched to a gene. In DNA, the CDR3 is TGTGCCAGGAGACAGGGCGACGGAAACACCATATATTTT. As protein: CARRQGDGNTIYF. Complete variable domain (other parts from reference TRBV2 and TRBJ1-3): EPEVTQTPSHQVTQMGQEVILRCVPISNHLYFYWYRQILGQKVEFLVSFYNNEISEKSEIFDDQFSVERPDGSNFTLKIRSTKLEDSAMYFCARRQGDGNTIYFGEGSWLTVV.

Regarding this clone: The CDR3 ends on some other residue instead of the conserved phenylalanine or tryptophan, so this is likely a read error. No DNA is shown, since the ends of the CDR3 on it are uncertain; the CDR3 is the one TCRdb lists. V is TRBV6-5 and J is TRBJ2-7; the table's D call TRBD2 went unverified against the DNA. Germline V gene lookup returns CDR1 MNHEY and CDR2 SVGAGI. The CDR3 is 13 residues long, counting both termini. The CDR3 reads CASSYGPEGERYL.

The chain combines TRBV5-1 with TRBJ2-3; D is perhaps TRBD2 (6 bases). The CDR3 contains 16 residues. CDR1 and CDR2 (germline): SGHRS, YFSETQ. The V end lost 5 bases, the J end lost 0 bases, and 16 bases lay between the germline ends. The CDR3: CASRRGGGTSTDTQYF. The CDR3 DNA sequence: TGCGCCAGCAGGAGGGGTGGGGGGACTAGCACAGATACGCAGTATTTT.

This clone rates as medium-sized (0.01 to 0.1%). The CDR3 sequence is CAWSGGGGIMDTQYF. CDR3 DNA: TGTGCCTGGAGTGGTGGGGGGGGGATCATGGATACGCAGTATTTT. The gene calls are TRBV30 and TRBJ2-3, with 7 nucleotides matching TRBD2. The CDR3 runs 15 residues. Germline CDR1 and CDR2: GTSNPN and SVGIG (reference sequence). V lost 1 base to trimming and J lost 6 bases; unmatched junction nucleotides: 10.

The V and J genes are TRBV6-1 and TRBJ2-5; TRBD2 matches at 9 bases. The CDR3 is 15 residues long. Germline V gene sequence: CDR1 MNHNS, CDR2 SASEGT. Trimming took 10 bases from V and 7 from J; bases not matched to a gene: 16. CDR3 sequence: CATNPPSGRGGTQYF. In DNA, the CDR3 is TGTGCCACCAACCCACCTAGCGGGCGGGGGGGGACCCAGTACTTC.

The chain joins TRBV7-3 to TRBJ2-1, with D perhaps TRBD1 (6 bases). The CDR3 totals 14 residues. Trimming took 2 bases from V and 9 from J, leaving 14 bases between them. Germline-derived CDR1 and CDR2 are SGHTA and FQGTGA. CDR3 DNA sequence: TGTGCCAGCAGCTTATACAGGGCAAGGGGTGAGCAGTTCTTC. Translated, it gives CASSLYRARGEQFF.

The chain is built from TRBV28 and TRBJ1-2; D is unresolved. The CDR3 covers 14 residues. From germline, CDR1 is MDHEN and CDR2 SYDVKM. The germline V and J ends were trimmed by 1 base and 8 bases, with 14 bases remaining between them. This CDR3 is CASSLYSRKEGYTF. In DNA form, the CDR3 reads TGTGCCAGCAGTTTATATTCCCGGAAGGAGGGCTACACCTTC.

The rearrangement joins TRBV5-1 to TRBJ2-5; unclear D gene. Germline V gene data show CDR1 as SGHRS and CDR2 as YFSETQ. V lost 0 bases, J lost 7 bases, and 19 bases lay in between. The CDR3 runs to 16 residues. In DNA, the CDR3 is TGCGCCAGCAGCTTGGCCCTTTCGCGTACAGAGAGGACCCAGTACTTC. It yields the protein CASSLALSRTERTQYF. The full variable domain, completed using reference TRBV5-1 and TRBJ2-5, is KAGVTQTPRYLIKTRGQQVTLSCSPISGHRSVSWYQQTPGQGLQFLFEYFSETQRNKGNFPGRFSGRQFSNSRSEMNVSTLELGDSALYLCASSLALSRTERTQYFGPGTRLLVL.

The V call is TRBV5-6, the J call TRBJ1-2; D perhaps matches TRBD1 (6 bases). V lost 4 bases and J lost 7, with 11 bases in between. Germline lookup yields CDR1 SGHDT and CDR2 YYEEEE. This CDR3 comprises 12 residues. The CDR3 is CASSRDNGGYTF. The CDR3 DNA reads TGTGCCAGCAGCAGGGACAATGGTGGCTACACCTTC.

The chain has TRBV27 and TRBJ2-7; 10 bases align to TRBD2. Germline CDR1 reads MNHEY; CDR2 reads SMNVEV (reference sequence). The CDR3 contains 14 residues. The J segment lost 4 bases and the V segment lost 6 bases, leaving 6 bases of the junction unmatched. CDR3 nucleotide sequence: TGTGCCAGCAGCACAGCGGGAGGGTGGTACGAGCAGTACTTC. It translates to CASSTAGGWYEQYF.

The chain has TRBV7-6 and TRBJ1-1, with 8 bases fitting TRBD1. Germline CDR1 and CDR2: SGHVS and FNYEAQ. V lost 5 bases to trimming and J lost 4 bases; unmatched junction nucleotides: 3. The CDR3 is 13 amino acids. As DNA, the CDR3 is TGTGCCAGCAGCACACAGGGGGGCACTGAAGCTTTCTTT. This translates into CASSTQGGTEAFF.

This clone was observed a handful of times. V usage is TRBV12-5 and J usage is TRBJ1-5; perhaps TRBD1 as D (5 bases). Trimming cost V 6 bases and J 6 bases, with 15 bases left between them. The CDR3 is 14 amino acids. Germline CDR1 is LGHNT and CDR2 is FRNRAP. The CDR3 reads CASGNNRWSQPQHF. The CDR3 DNA reads TGTGCTAGTGGCAACAACAGGTGGAGTCAGCCCCAGCATTTT.

Only a few counts were recorded for this clone. This chain uses TRBV6-5 with TRBJ1-5; D is ambiguous. Germline V CDR1 and CDR2: MNHEY, SVGAGI. The CDR3 spans 13 residues. Trimming removed 7 bases at V and 7 bases at J, with 14 bases between. The CDR3 region is CASNPGSGQPQHF. CDR3 sequence (DNA): TGTGCCAGCAACCCGGGGTCTGGGCAGCCCCAGCATTTT.

This clone was seen only a few times. The genes are TRBV28 and TRBJ2-7; possible D gene TRBD2, 6 bases. CDR1 and CDR2 from the germline V gene are MDHEN and SYDVKM. The CDR3 has 14 residues. Trimming pared 2 bases from V and 4 bases from J, leaving 12 bases between. CDR3 DNA: TGTGCCAGCAGTTTAGAGGGACTTACTTACGAGCAGTACTTC. This translates into CASSLEGLTYEQYF.

The gene calls are TRBV5-6 and TRBJ1-1, with TRBD1 as a possible D gene (5 bases). Per the germline V gene, CDR1 is SGHDT and CDR2 is YYEEEE. This CDR3 comprises 14 residues. Trimming removed 0 bases at V and 3 bases at J, with 9 bases between. The CDR3 DNA sequence: TGTGCCAGCAGCTTGGAAGGGGCGCACACTGAAGCTTTCTTT. Its protein is CASSLEGAHTEAFF.

This clone was picked up a small number of times. V gene TRBV18 combines with J gene TRBJ2-2, with TRBD2 matching 11 bases. Trimming cost V 1 base and J 1 base; bases outside gene matches: 2. The CDR3 is 17 residues long. Germline-derived CDR1 and CDR2 are KGHSH and LQKENI. Written as DNA, the CDR3 is TGTGCCAGCTCACCACTGACTAGCGGGGTGAACACCGGGGAGCTGTTTTTT. Amino acids: CASSPLTSGVNTGELFF.